The following is a TCR beta chain sequence with its context. Its antigen remains unknown. This sample was taken from a study of cytomegalovirus exposure and HLA in healthy donors. The study's findings and limits: Later analysis reportedly placed an Asian-associated ancestry cluster below the roughly 670-donor mean in N-insertions.

The PCR employed 60 Vbeta primers together with 13 Jbeta primers. Assay used: immunoSEQ multiplex PCR; TCRdb lists only in-frame clones, some missing. The sample contains 150,000 to 200,000 clones, around 81% of which appear only once. CDR1 and CDR2 from the germline V gene are SNHLY and FYNNEI. The junction had 14 bases not matched to a gene; V was cut back by 6 bases and J by 8 bases. CDR3 length: 15 residues. The sequence derives from a woman in her twenties or thirties in good health and CMV-seronegative. Material: PBMCs. The chain uses TRBV2 and TRBJ1-2; 8 bases align to TRBD1. The CDR3 here is CASREDRARSGGYTF. CDR3 coding DNA: TGTGCCAGCAGGGAGGACAGGGCGAGATCAGGCGGCTACACCTTC.